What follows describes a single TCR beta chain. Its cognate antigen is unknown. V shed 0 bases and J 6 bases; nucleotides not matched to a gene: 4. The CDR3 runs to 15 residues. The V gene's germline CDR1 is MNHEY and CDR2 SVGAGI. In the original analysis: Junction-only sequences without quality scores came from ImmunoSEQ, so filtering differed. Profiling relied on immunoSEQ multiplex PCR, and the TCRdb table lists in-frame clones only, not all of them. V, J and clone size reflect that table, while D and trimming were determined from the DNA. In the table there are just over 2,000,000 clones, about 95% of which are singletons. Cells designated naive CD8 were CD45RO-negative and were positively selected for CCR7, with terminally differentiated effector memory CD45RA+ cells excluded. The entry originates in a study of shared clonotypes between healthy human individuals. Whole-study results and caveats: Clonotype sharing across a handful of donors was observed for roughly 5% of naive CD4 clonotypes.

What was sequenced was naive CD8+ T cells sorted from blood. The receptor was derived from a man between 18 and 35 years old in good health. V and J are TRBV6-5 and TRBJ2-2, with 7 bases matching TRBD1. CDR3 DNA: TGTGCCAGCAGTTACTCGACAGGGATGGCCGGGGAGCTGTTTTTT. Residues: CASSYSTGMAGELFF.